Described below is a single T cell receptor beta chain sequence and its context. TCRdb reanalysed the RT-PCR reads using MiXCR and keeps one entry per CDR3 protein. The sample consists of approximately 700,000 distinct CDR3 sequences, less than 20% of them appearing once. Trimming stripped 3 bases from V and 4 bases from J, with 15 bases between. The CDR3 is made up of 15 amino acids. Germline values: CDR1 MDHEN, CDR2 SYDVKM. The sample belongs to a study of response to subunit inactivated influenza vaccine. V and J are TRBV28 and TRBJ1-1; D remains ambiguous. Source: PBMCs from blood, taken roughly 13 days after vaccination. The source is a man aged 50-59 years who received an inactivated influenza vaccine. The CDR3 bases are TGTGCCAGCAGTTTCCCGCCAGAATACGGCACTGAAGCTTTCTTT. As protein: CASSFPPEYGTEAFF.